These T cell receptor beta chains were read from a single sample in a study of shared clonotypes between healthy human individuals. The method was immunoSEQ multiplex PCR; TCRdb's version includes in-frame clones alone and lacks a portion of them. The data show over a million clones, roughly 74% seen once. Sequenced sample: memory CD4+ T cells from PBMCs. The receptor source for this set is a man between 18 and 35 years old in good health. Some clones in this sample may be carry-over from other donors' samples. CDR3s leave out the opening cysteine and the closing phenylalanine or tryptophan.

v_call: TRBV7-2; cdr3_aa: ASSLGGSGKRRETQY
v_call: TRBV5-6; cdr3_aa: ASSGGQIFSYEQY
v_call: TRBV20-1; cdr3_aa: SAPDRAAGH
v_call: TRBV6-1; cdr3_aa: ASSEVGGGSGNTIY
v_call: TRBV5-1; cdr3_aa: ASSRDGQETQY
v_call: TRBV29-1; cdr3_aa: SVDNQGITAEAF
v_call: TRBV10-3; cdr3_aa: AISKASGSEQF
v_call: TRBV6-6; cdr3_aa: ASSLGSSGANVLT
v_call: TRBV4-3; cdr3_aa: ASSRDPTGTNTEAF
v_call: TRBV11-2; cdr3_aa: ASSLGTGVTLLEQY
v_call: TRBV5-1; cdr3_aa: ASSPTQFGRQETQY
v_call: TRBV4-3; cdr3_aa: ASSQFLTSIDSGSQPQH
v_call: TRBV18; cdr3_aa: ASSPGLAYNEQF